This T cell receptor (beta chain) stems from a study of blood T cell repertoires in COVID-19. Study-wide context: The United States, Italy and Spain supplied acute and convalescent COVID-19 samples. Sources were T cells, B-cell-depleted T cells, or PBMCs; the material itself was cDNA or gDNA.

Only a few counts were recorded for this clone. The length of the CDR3 is 12 residues. In germline, CDR1 is SGHTA, CDR2 FQGTGA. The V end lost 5 bases, the J end lost 2 bases, and 6 bases lay between the germline ends. A Seattle source enrolled patients during active infection and followed them longitudinally. In the original processing: Amplifying reference gene primers gave estimates of nucleated cell counts. Some clones are missing from TCRdb's copy, which holds only in-frame ones; the method was immunoSEQ multiplex PCR. V and J calls and clone size are as listed in that table; D and trimming were resolved from the DNA. The sample lists some 360,000 clones, 80% to 90% occurring once.

This sequence was found in a woman aged 60-75 years with COVID-19, enrolled during active disease. This chain links TRBV7-3 with TRBJ1-1; D call uncertain. Sample: peripheral blood. The CDR3 protein is CASSLKNTEAFF. The CDR3 DNA follows: TGTGCCAGCAGCCTTAAAAACACTGAAGCTTTCTTT.